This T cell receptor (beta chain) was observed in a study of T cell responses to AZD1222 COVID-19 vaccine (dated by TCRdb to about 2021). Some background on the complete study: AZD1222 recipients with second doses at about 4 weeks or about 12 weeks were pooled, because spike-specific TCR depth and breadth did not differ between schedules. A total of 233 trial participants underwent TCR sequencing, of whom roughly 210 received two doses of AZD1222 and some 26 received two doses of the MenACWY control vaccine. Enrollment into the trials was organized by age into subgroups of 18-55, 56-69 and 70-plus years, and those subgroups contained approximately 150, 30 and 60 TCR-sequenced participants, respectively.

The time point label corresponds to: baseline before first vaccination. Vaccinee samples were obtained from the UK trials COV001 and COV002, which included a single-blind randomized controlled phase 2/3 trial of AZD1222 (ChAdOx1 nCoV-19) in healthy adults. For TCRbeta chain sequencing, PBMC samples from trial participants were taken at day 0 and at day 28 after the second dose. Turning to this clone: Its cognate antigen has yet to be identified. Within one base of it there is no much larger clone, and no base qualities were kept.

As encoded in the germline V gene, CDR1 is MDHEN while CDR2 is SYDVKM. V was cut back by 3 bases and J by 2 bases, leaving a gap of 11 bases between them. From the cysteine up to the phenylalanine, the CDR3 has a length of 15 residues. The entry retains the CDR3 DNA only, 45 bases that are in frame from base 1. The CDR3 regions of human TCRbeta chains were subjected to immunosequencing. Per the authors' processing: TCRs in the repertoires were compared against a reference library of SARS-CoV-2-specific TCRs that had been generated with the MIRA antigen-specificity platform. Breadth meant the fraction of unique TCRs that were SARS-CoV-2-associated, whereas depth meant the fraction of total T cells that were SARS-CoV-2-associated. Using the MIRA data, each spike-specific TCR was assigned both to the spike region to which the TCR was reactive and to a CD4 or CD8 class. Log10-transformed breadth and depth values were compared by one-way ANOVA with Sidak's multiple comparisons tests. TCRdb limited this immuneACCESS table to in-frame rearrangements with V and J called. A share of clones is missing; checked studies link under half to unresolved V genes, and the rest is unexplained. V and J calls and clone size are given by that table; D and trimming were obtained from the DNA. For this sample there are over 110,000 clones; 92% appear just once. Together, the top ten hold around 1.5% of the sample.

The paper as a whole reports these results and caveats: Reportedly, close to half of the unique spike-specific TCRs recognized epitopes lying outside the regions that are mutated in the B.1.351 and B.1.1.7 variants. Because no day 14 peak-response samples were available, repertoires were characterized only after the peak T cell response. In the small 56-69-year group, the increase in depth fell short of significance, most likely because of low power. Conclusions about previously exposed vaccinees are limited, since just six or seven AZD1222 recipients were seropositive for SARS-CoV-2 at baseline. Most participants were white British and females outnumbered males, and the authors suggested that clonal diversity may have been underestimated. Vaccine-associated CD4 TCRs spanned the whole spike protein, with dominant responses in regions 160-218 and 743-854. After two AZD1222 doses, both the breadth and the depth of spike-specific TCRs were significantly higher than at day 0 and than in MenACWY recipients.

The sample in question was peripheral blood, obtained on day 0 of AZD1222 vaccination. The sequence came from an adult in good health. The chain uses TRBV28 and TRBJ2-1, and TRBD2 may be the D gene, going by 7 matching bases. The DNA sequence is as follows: TGTGCCAGCAGTTTGGGAGGGGGAGCCTACAATGAGCAGTTCTTC. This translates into CASSLGGGAYNEQFF.